The 30 T cell receptor beta chains reported below all come from one sample, sequenced in a study of blood T cell repertoires in COVID-19. TCRdb's copy holds only in-frame clones and misses some; the assay was immunoSEQ multiplex PCR. Found here are around 160,000 clones, roughly four fifths of them singletons; the top ten hold approximately 16%. Sequencing used peripheral blood. The origin of the receptors is a human donor with acute or convalescent COVID-19. The donor label of this sample is uncertain.

A single count supports this clone. V and J are TRBV5-5 and TRBJ2-7, with 7 bases fitting TRBD1. Germline loops: CDR1 SGHKS, CDR2 YYEKEE (reference sequence). Germline trimming cut 3 bases from V and 1 base from J; bases unmatched to any gene: 1. This CDR3 region has 13 residues. CDR3 nucleotide sequence: TGTGCCAGCAGCTCGACAGGGTCCTACGAGCAGTACTTC. Translation: CASSSTGSYEQYF.

The J gene is TRBJ1-1, the V gene TRBV11-2, with 8 positions matching TRBD1. V trimming: 5 bases; J trimming: 1 base; junction bases outside the gene matches: 6. CDR1 SGHAT and CDR2 FQNNGV come from the germline V gene. The CDR3 has 15 amino acids. CDR3 sequence: CASSIITGGNTEAFF. The CDR3 DNA is TGTGCCAGCAGCATCATTACAGGGGGGAACACTGAAGCTTTCTTT.

This clone has only a few counts. V usage is TRBV6-4 and J usage is TRBJ1-1; no clear D gene. The CDR3 length is 13 residues. In germline, CDR1 is MRHNA, CDR2 SNTAGT. Trimming removed 4 bases from V and 4 bases from J, with 10 bases in between. CDR3 DNA sequence: TGTGCCAGCAGTGTCGGGGTGGGCACTGAAGCTTTCTTT. This translates into CASSVGVGTEAFF.

The rearrangement uses TRBV19 and TRBJ1-1; D might be TRBD1 (5 bases). The CDR3 consists of 12 residues. Trimming shortened V by 7 bases and J by 3 bases, and 9 bases separated the two germline ends. The germline V gene encodes CDR1 LNHDA and CDR2 SQIVND (reference sequence). The CDR3 is CASKQGDTEAFF. DNA for the CDR3: TGTGCCAGTAAGCAGGGCGACACTGAAGCTTTCTTT.

V is TRBV7-2 and J is TRBJ2-5, with D hard to call. The germline gives CDR1 SGHTA, CDR2 FQGNSA. V was clipped by 1 base and J by 5 bases, with 14 bases between them. This CDR3 is 15 amino acids long. CDR3 nucleotides: TGTGCCAGCAGCTTAGAGTCCCATGCGAAGGAGACCCAGTACTTC. The encoded protein is CASSLESHAKETQYF. The variable domain in full, with the rest retrieved from reference TRBV7-2 and TRBJ2-5, is GAGVSQSPSNKVTEKGKDVELRCDPISGHTALYWYRQSLGQGLEFLIYFQGNSAPDKSGLPSDRFSAERTGGSVSTLTIQRTQQEDSAVYLCASSLESHAKETQYFGPGTRLLVL.

V gene TRBV5-8 combines with J gene TRBJ1-2; 8 bases are shared with TRBD1. The germline V gene encodes CDR1 SGHTS and CDR2 YDEGEE. The CDR3 length is 15 residues. The J segment lost 4 bases and the V segment lost 4 bases, leaving 9 bases of the junction unmatched. CDR3 nucleotide sequence: TGTGCCAGCAGCGTCGAAGGACAGGGCCTCTATGGCTACACCTTC. Translation gives CASSVEGQGLYGYTF. The whole variable domain, filled in from reference TRBV5-8 and TRBJ1-2, reads EAGVTQSPTHLIKTRGQQATLRCSPISGHTSVYWYQQALGLGLQFLLWYDEGEERNRGNFPPRFSGRQFPNYSSELNVNALELEDSALYLCASSVEGQGLYGYTFGSGTRLTVV.

The rearrangement links TRBV3-1 (or the pseudogene TRBV3-2) to TRBJ1-3; 10 bases are a match to TRBD1. Looked up from germline, CDR1 is LGHDT and CDR2 is YNNKEL (reference sequence). With 3 bases clipped from V and 0 bases from J, the junction kept 2 bases outside the gene matches. The CDR3 is 16 amino acids. CDR3 DNA sequence: TGTGCCAGCAGCCAGGGACAGGGGATCTCTGGAAACACCATATATTTT. Protein product: CASSQGQGISGNTIYF.

Details on this clone: One end of the junction varies from germline; a read error may be responsible. The chain couples TRBV30 to TRBJ2-1; 7 positions agree with TRBD2. This CDR3 has 11 residues. CDR1 and CDR2 from the germline V gene are GTSNPN and SVGIG (reference sequence). The CDR3 is CAWSVRRGIVF. In DNA, the CDR3 is TGTGCCTGGAGTGTTAGGCGGGGGATTGTCTTC.

This chain uses TRBV7-9 with TRBJ1-1, with TRBD1 as a possible D gene (6 bases). Trimming pared 2 bases from V and 6 bases from J, leaving 13 bases between. CDR1 and CDR2 (germline): SEHNR, FQNEAQ (reference sequence). The length of the CDR3 is 14 residues. The CDR3 DNA sequence: TGTGCCAGCAGCTTAAAACGGACAGCATCTGAAGCTTTCTTT. Its translation: CASSLKRTASEAFF.

The chain recombines TRBV6-1 with TRBJ1-3; D remains ambiguous. The CDR3 runs 13 residues. Trimming pared 0 bases from V and 10 bases from J, leaving 10 bases between. Germline V gene lookup returns CDR1 MNHNS and CDR2 SASEGT. DNA of the CDR3: TGTGCCAGCAGTGAAGCGCTCGGGGTGACCATATATTTT. Protein sequence: CASSEALGVTIYF.

The gene calls are TRBV30 and TRBJ1-5; 9 bases match TRBD1. The CDR3 extends over 13 amino acids. V shed 3 bases and J 6 bases; nucleotides not matched to a gene: 3. Germline loops: CDR1 GTSNPN, CDR2 SVGIG (reference sequence). The DNA for the CDR3 is TGTGCCTGGAGCGCACAGGGGGCTCAGCCCCAGCATTTT. It encodes CAWSAQGAQPQHF.

J is TRBJ1-2 and V is TRBV29-1; 9 positions match TRBD1. The CDR3 has 14 amino acids. Germline assignment: CDR1 SQVTM and CDR2 ANQGSEA. J was trimmed by 2 bases and V by 5 bases; bases with no gene match: 6. CDR3 bases: TGCAGCGTTACAGGGGGCGGTAAAAACTATGGCTACACCTTC. This sequence encodes CSVTGGGKNYGYTF.

The genes are TRBV10-3 and TRBJ2-5, with a weak D call TRBD2 (6 bases). V was cut by 6 bases and J by 2 bases, with 10 bases left in between. Per the germline V gene, CDR1 is ENHRY and CDR2 is SYGVKD. This CDR3 comprises 13 residues. CDR3 protein: CAIRGGEQETQYF. The DNA for the CDR3 is TGTGCCATCAGGGGCGGGGAACAAGAGACCCAGTACTTC.

This chain uses TRBV20-1 with TRBJ1-2; TRBD1 matches 8 bases. The germline gives CDR1 DFQATT, CDR2 SNEGSKA (reference sequence). The CDR3 is 17 residues long. The V gene end was trimmed by 3 bases and the J gene end by 8 bases; junction bases not matched to a gene: 20. As DNA, the CDR3 is TGCAGTGCTAGTCAAGCAGGGGGCGACCGGGGAATCAGCGGCTACACCTTC. Residues: CSASQAGGDRGISGYTF.

The chain links TRBV2 to TRBJ1-2, with 8 positions matching TRBD1. Per germline, CDR1 SNHLY and CDR2 FYNNEI. The CDR3 contains 16 residues. The J segment lost 4 bases and the V segment lost 8 bases, leaving 15 bases of the junction unmatched. As DNA, the CDR3 is TGTGCCAGCGTTAAGGTGGAGACAGGGGTTTTCTATGGCTACACCTTC. It translates to CASVKVETGVFYGYTF.

This sequence joins TRBV5-1 and TRBJ2-6, with 8 bases identical to TRBD1. CDR3 length: 14 residues. The germline CDR1 and CDR2 sequences are SGHRS and YFSETQ. V was clipped by 2 bases and J by 7 bases; unmatched bases: 2. The CDR3 spells CASSFGTGANVLTF. The DNA of the CDR3 is TGCGCCAGCAGCTTCGGGACAGGTGCCAACGTCCTGACTTTC.

This clone has just one count. The V gene is TRBV7-2, the J gene TRBJ2-7; tentatively, D is TRBD2 (7 bases). This CDR3 has 16 amino acids. With 1 base removed from V and 5 bases from J, the gap between germline ends came to 18 bases. Germline V gene data show CDR1 as SGHTA and CDR2 as FQGNSA. This CDR3 reads CASSLVDFGGRNEQYF. CDR3 coding DNA: TGTGCCAGCAGCTTAGTCGATTTCGGGGGGCGAAACGAGCAGTACTTC. The complete variable domain, with remaining parts taken from reference TRBV7-2 and TRBJ2-7, reads GAGVSQSPSNKVTEKGKDVELRCDPISGHTALYWYRQSLGQGLEFLIYFQGNSAPDKSGLPSDRFSAERTGGSVSTLTIQRTQQEDSAVYLCASSLVDFGGRNEQYFGPGTRLTVT.

This sequence joins TRBV2 and TRBJ2-4, with D possibly matching TRBD2 (6 bases). The germline V and J ends were trimmed by 0 bases and 11 bases, with 14 bases remaining between them. The CDR3 is 14 residues long. From germline, CDR1 is SNHLY and CDR2 FYNNEI. The CDR3 DNA is TGTGCCAGCAGTGAAGCATCCCCCCGGGGGTTTCAGTACTTC. It yields the protein CASSEASPRGFQYF.

The V call is TRBV27, the J call TRBJ1-1; D gene ambiguous. The CDR3 has 12 amino acids. CDR1 MNHEY and CDR2 SMNVEV come from the germline V gene (reference sequence). V was pared by 9 bases and J by 7 bases, with 15 bases between. CDR3 DNA: TGTGCCAGTCACTCGGGGTGGAGTGAAGCTTTCTTT. This translates into CASHSGWSEAFF.

The rearrangement links TRBV7-9 to TRBJ1-6, with 9 bases lining up with TRBD1. The V segment lost 5 bases and the J segment 6 bases; nucleotides outside the gene matches: 5. This CDR3 has 15 residues. Germline loops: CDR1 SEHNR, CDR2 FQNEAQ (reference sequence). The CDR3 DNA reads as TGTGCCAGCAGCCCCGACAGGGGGTTTAATTCACCCCTCCACTTT. This gives the protein CASSPDRGFNSPLHF.

The chain combines TRBV13 with TRBJ1-2, with D perhaps matching TRBD1 (5 bases). Trimming cost V 5 bases and J 6 bases, with 13 bases left between them. Germline values: CDR1 PRHDT, CDR2 FYEKMQ (reference sequence). The CDR3 loop spans 13 amino acids. CDR3 region: CASSRRAMDGYTF. The CDR3 DNA follows: TGTGCCAGCAGCCGCAGGGCTATGGATGGCTACACCTTC.

This chain uses TRBV12-5 with TRBJ2-2; TRBD1 might be the D (5 bases). From germline, CDR1 is LGHNT and CDR2 FRNRAP. V was shortened by 3 bases and J by 4 bases, with 9 bases between the two germline ends. The CDR3 extends over 14 amino acids. As DNA, the CDR3 is TGTGCTAGTGGTTTCAGGGTGACCACCGGGGAGCTGTTTTTT. Encoded protein: CASGFRVTTGELFF.

V gene TRBV7-8 combines with J gene TRBJ1-2; no reliable D call. The CDR3 extends over 16 amino acids. Per germline, CDR1 SGHVS and CDR2 FQNEAQ. V was trimmed by 5 bases and J by 8 bases, leaving 24 bases between them. The CDR3 sequence is CASSPELRVLPQGYTF. The DNA of the CDR3 is TGTGCCAGCAGCCCAGAGCTACGGGTACTGCCCCAGGGCTACACCTTC.

Ten or more counts support this clone. The J gene is TRBJ2-7, the V gene TRBV27; 8 nucleotides align to TRBD1. The CDR3 consists of 13 residues. V shed 8 bases, J shed 11 bases, and the junction held 14 bases outside the gene matches. Germline V gene sequence: CDR1 MNHEY, CDR2 SMNVEV (reference sequence). CDR3 residues: CASGFLQGAGEYF. The CDR3 bases are TGTGCCAGCGGGTTCCTCCAGGGGGCCGGGGAGTACTTC.

The V and J genes are TRBV7-8 and TRBJ2-3, with TRBD1 as a possible D gene (5 bases). This CDR3 is built from 14 residues. V shed 4 bases and J shed 3 bases, with 11 bases lying between them. Germline assignment: CDR1 SGHVS and CDR2 FQNEAQ. CDR3 protein: CASSSRDQTDTQYF. DNA of the CDR3: TGTGCCAGCAGCTCCAGGGATCAAACAGATACGCAGTATTTT. The full variable domain, with the rest looked up from reference TRBV7-8 and TRBJ2-3, is GAGVSQSPRYKVAKRGQDVALRCDPISGHVSLFWYQQALGQGPEFLTYFQNEAQLDKSGLPSDRFFAERPEGSVSTLKIQRTQQEDSAVYLCASSSRDQTDTQYFGPGTRLTVL.

The V and J genes are TRBV13 and TRBJ1-2; weak D call: TRBD1 (6 bases). Trimming took 1 base from V and 8 from J, leaving 14 bases between them. From germline, CDR1 is PRHDT and CDR2 FYEKMQ (reference sequence). The CDR3 covers 14 residues. The DNA of the CDR3 is TGTGCCAGCAGCTTAGTGCGGGGGGCAAGCGGCTACACCTTC. Translated, it gives CASSLVRGASGYTF.

The chain carries TRBV19 and TRBJ1-1; D perhaps matches TRBD1 (6 bases). CDR3 length: 12 residues. Trimming removed 5 bases from V and 5 bases from J, with 9 bases in between. The germline V gene encodes CDR1 LNHDA and CDR2 SQIVND (reference sequence). CDR3 protein: CASSSRGTEAFF. The CDR3 nucleotides read TGTGCCAGTAGTTCAAGGGGGACTGAAGCTTTCTTT.

The gene calls are TRBV5-8 and TRBJ1-6, with D maybe TRBD1 (6 bases). This CDR3 has 14 amino acids. V was shortened by 2 bases and J by 8 bases, with 11 bases between the two germline ends. Germline CDR1 SGHTS, CDR2 YDEGEE. Here the CDR3 DNA reads TGTGCCAGCAGCTTTGACAGGAGCGATTCACCCCTCCACTTT. It specifies CASSFDRSDSPLHF. The complete variable domain, with remaining parts taken from reference TRBV5-8 and TRBJ1-6, reads EAGVTQSPTHLIKTRGQQATLRCSPISGHTSVYWYQQALGLGLQFLLWYDEGEERNRGNFPPRFSGRQFPNYSSELNVNALELEDSALYLCASSFDRSDSPLHFGNGTRLTVT.

This clone was picked up one time. The V and J genes are TRBV10-3 and TRBJ1-2, with D possibly matching TRBD1 (5 bases). The CDR3 is made up of 16 amino acids. Trimming shortened V by 2 bases and J by 0 bases, and 13 bases separated the two germline ends. Germline values: CDR1 ENHRY, CDR2 SYGVKD. The chain's CDR3 is CAISEPRGDPNYGYTF. CDR3 nucleotide sequence: TGTGCCATCAGTGAGCCGCGGGGGGACCCTAACTATGGCTACACCTTC.

J is TRBJ1-1 and V is TRBV7-9; TRBD1 matches 8 bases. The V segment lost 2 bases and the J segment 4 bases; nucleotides outside the gene matches: 6. The CDR3 covers 15 residues. Germline V gene lookup returns CDR1 SEHNR and CDR2 FQNEAQ (reference sequence). CDR3: CASSLRQGRGTEAFF. The DNA of the CDR3 is TGTGCCAGCAGCTTACGACAGGGGCGAGGCACTGAAGCTTTCTTT.